One and the same sample provided the 8 T cell receptor beta chains below, sequenced in a study of T cell responses to AZD1222 COVID-19 vaccine. Profiled with immunoSEQ multiplex PCR; TCRdb holds only in-frame clones, not every one. The sample gives about 150,000 clones, more than 85% of which show up once; under 8% is in the top ten. The sequencing used peripheral blood, collected after recovery from COVID-19. These receptors all come from an adult who had recovered from COVID-19.

The J gene is TRBJ2-5, the V gene TRBV27; maybe TRBD2 (6 bases). V was clipped by 6 bases and J by 2 bases, with 16 bases between them. Looked up from germline, CDR1 is MNHEY and CDR2 is SMNVEV (reference sequence). The CDR3 extends over 15 amino acids. The CDR3 loop reads CASSPPGLLQETQYF. The CDR3 region has the DNA TGTGCCAGCAGCCCTCCGGGACTGCTTCAAGAGACCCAGTACTTC.

The chain joins TRBV20-1 to TRBJ1-4; D is ambiguous. Trimming removed 2 bases at V and 8 bases at J, with 6 bases between. Per the germline V gene, CDR1 is DFQATT and CDR2 is SNEGSKA (reference sequence). The CDR3 covers 11 residues. DNA for the CDR3: TGCAGTGCTAGATTGATCGAAAAACTGTTTTTT. Protein product: CSARLIEKLFF.

The V and J genes are TRBV7-9 and TRBJ1-1; D possibly corresponds to TRBD1 (6 bases). V was cut by 3 bases and J by 2 bases, with 10 bases left in between. Per germline, CDR1 SEHNR and CDR2 FQNEAQ (reference sequence). The CDR3 sequence is 14 residues long. CDR3 nucleotides: TGTGCCAGCAGCTTCCGGACAGCTAACACTGAAGCTTTCTTT. This sequence encodes CASSFRTANTEAFF.

J is TRBJ1-2 and V is TRBV19; no firm D call. CDR3 size: 12 residues. The V and J ends lost 7 bases and 7 bases respectively, with 13 bases between them. Germline V gives CDR1 LNHDA, CDR2 SQIVND (reference sequence). CDR3 region: CASTTTRVGYTF. Written as DNA, the CDR3 is TGTGCCAGTACTACGACACGGGTTGGCTACACCTTC.

This rearrangement joins TRBV18 to TRBJ1-5; no firm D call. The germline gives CDR1 KGHSH, CDR2 LQKENI. V lost 1 base and J 1 base, leaving 8 bases between the germline ends. This CDR3 contains 15 residues. CDR3 coding DNA: TGTGCCAGCTCACCACAAGCAGTGAGCAATCAGCCCCAGCATTTT. Translating it yields CASSPQAVSNQPQHF.

The chain links TRBV5-1 to TRBJ2-5, with TRBD2 matching over 7 bases. V gave up 0 bases and J gave up 2 bases; unmatched junction bases: 7. Germline lookup yields CDR1 SGHRS and CDR2 YFSETQ. The CDR3 spans 16 residues. This CDR3 reads CASSLGPPAGQETQYF. CDR3 nucleotides: TGCGCCAGCAGCTTGGGACCCCCAGCGGGGCAAGAGACCCAGTACTTC.

The chain carries TRBV3-1 (or the pseudogene TRBV3-2) and TRBJ2-2, with D possibly matching TRBD2 (6 bases). The CDR3 runs 16 residues. V was clipped by 2 bases and J by 4 bases, with 14 bases between them. Germline V gene lookup returns CDR1 LGHDT and CDR2 YNNKEL (reference sequence). CDR3 sequence: CASSQLAKYTTGELFF. The CDR3 DNA reads as TGTGCCAGCAGCCAACTAGCGAAATATACCACCGGGGAGCTGTTTTTT.

The V gene is TRBV12-5, the J gene TRBJ2-5; D not certain. The germline CDR1 and CDR2 sequences are LGHNT and FRNRAP. The CDR3 runs 12 residues. With 2 bases removed from V and 5 bases from J, the gap between germline ends came to 6 bases. CDR3 sequence: CASGLPGETQYF. The CDR3 coding sequence is TGTGCTAGTGGTTTGCCCGGGGAGACCCAGTACTTC. Filled out from reference TRBV12-5 and TRBJ2-5, the complete variable domain reads DARVTQTPRHKVTEMGQEVTMRCQPILGHNTVFWYRQTMMQGLELLAYFRNRAPLDDSGMPKDRFSAEMPDATLATLKIQPSEPRDSAVYFCASGLPGETQYFGPGTRLLVL.